The 29 T cell receptor beta chains in this list originate from one sample, sequenced in a study of shared clonotypes between healthy human individuals (dated by TCRdb to about 2020). Library preparation used the immunoSEQ multiplex PCR assay. TCRdb took over this immuneACCESS table, retaining in-frame rearrangements with V and J assigned. Such tables are incomplete; in checked studies, under half of the missing clones stem from an unresolved V gene, and the remainder is unexplained. The sample table lists nearly 2 million clones, about 95% of them with a count of one. Approximately 1% of the sample is taken by the ten largest. CD8 naive samples were CD45RO-negative cells positively selected for CCR7, giving a CD45RA+CCR7+ population that excluded TemRA cells. Sample: naive CD8+ T cells sorted from blood. The cell subset or site label on this specimen signifies: CD45RA+CCR7+. The receptors originated from a man between 18 and 35 years old in good health.

V usage is TRBV27 and J usage is TRBJ2-7; 8 bases map to TRBD2. Germline loops: CDR1 MNHEY, CDR2 SMNVEV (reference sequence). This CDR3 has 13 amino acids. Losses at the gene ends were 6 bases for V and 3 bases for J; bases not matched to a gene: 4. CDR3 DNA: TGTGCCAGCAGCCGGGGGGGCGTCTACGAGCAGTACTTC. It yields the protein CASSRGGVYEQYF.

The chain couples TRBV25-1 to TRBJ2-7, with D unclear. The CDR3 runs to 18 residues. Per germline, CDR1 MGHDK and CDR2 SYGVNS. V was trimmed by 0 bases and J by 2 bases, leaving 20 bases between them. For the CDR3, the DNA is TGTGCCAGCAGTGAATACCCCCGTTTGGGGTCAGCCCCCTACGAGCAGTACTTC. Translation gives CASSEYPRLGSAPYEQYF.

The CDR3 bases are TGTGCCAGCAGCTGGGGTCCAGGGGGTCTTATGGATGAGCAGTTCTTC. Its protein product is CASSWGPGGLMDEQFF. The chain couples TRBV11-2 to TRBJ2-1; 7 bases align to TRBD1. Trimming at V came to 4 bases and at J to 8 bases, leaving 14 bases not matched to a gene. Germline loops: CDR1 SGHAT, CDR2 FQNNGV. This CDR3 contains 16 residues.

The V gene is TRBV15, the J gene TRBJ1-1; a weak D match, TRBD1 (5 bases). Germline CDR1 and CDR2: LNHNV and YYDKDF (reference sequence). The V end lost 5 bases, the J end lost 1 base, and 11 bases lay between the germline ends. The CDR3 loop spans 14 amino acids. The CDR3 here is CATSRKTENTEAFF. As DNA, the CDR3 is TGTGCCACCAGCCGGAAGACAGAGAACACTGAAGCTTTCTTT. Based on the CDR3 plus reference TRBV15 and TRBJ1-1, the full variable domain is DAMVIQNPRYQVTQFGKPVTLSCSQTLNHNVMYWYQQKSSQAPKLLFHYYDKDFNNEADTPDNFQSRRPNTSFCFLDIRSPGLGDTAMYLCATSRKTENTEAFFGQGTRLTVV.

The rearrangement links TRBV27 to TRBJ1-1; 9 positions agree with TRBD1. This CDR3 contains 15 residues. In germline, CDR1 is MNHEY, CDR2 SMNVEV (reference sequence). V lost 0 bases, J lost 8 bases, and 7 bases stayed unmatched. The CDR3 protein is CASSLSRGTGFEAFF. The CDR3 region has the DNA TGTGCCAGCAGTTTATCCCGGGGGACAGGGTTCGAAGCTTTCTTT.

This sequence joins TRBV28 and TRBJ1-2; TRBD1 matches 10 bases. The CDR3 is 17 amino acids. Germline lookup yields CDR1 MDHEN and CDR2 SYDVKM. V lost 3 bases, J lost 1 base, and 8 bases stayed unmatched. Here the CDR3 DNA reads TGTGCCAGCAGTTTGACACGACAGGGGGCGGTTAACTATGGCTACACCTTC. Protein: CASSLTRQGAVNYGYTF.

To note about this clone: Other DNA sequences from this sample encode an identical CDR3 as well. The V and J genes are TRBV10-1 and TRBJ2-7, with a weak D call TRBD2 (6 bases). The CDR3 runs 14 residues. From germline, CDR1 is WNHNN and CDR2 SYGVQD (reference sequence). The ends were cut back, 0 bases at V and 2 bases at J, with 8 bases in the middle. CDR3 bases: TGCGCCAGCAGTGAGTCGACGGGGGCCTACGAGCAGTACTTC. This codes for CASSESTGAYEQYF.

The rearrangement joins TRBV6-5 to TRBJ2-1; no clear D. Germline-derived CDR1 and CDR2 are MNHEY and SVGAGI. This CDR3 spans 15 amino acids. Trimming took off 0 bases at V and 2 bases at J, with 8 bases between the two ends. As DNA, the CDR3 is TGTGCCAGCAGTTACTCCACCCCTACCTACAATGAGCAGTTCTTC. Its protein is CASSYSTPTYNEQFF.

The chain has TRBV5-6 and TRBJ2-1, with a possible D match to TRBD2 (6 bases). With 4 bases removed from V and 0 bases from J, the gap between germline ends came to 14 bases. The CDR3 is 16 residues long. Germline CDR1 and CDR2: SGHDT and YYEEEE. The CDR3 is CASSQEGGASYNEQFF. In DNA, the CDR3 is TGTGCCAGCAGCCAGGAGGGTGGGGCCTCCTACAATGAGCAGTTCTTC.

For this clone: This CDR3 is also generated by other DNA sequences in the sample. The genes are TRBV7-9 and TRBJ2-7; no firm D call. The CDR3 loop spans 12 amino acids. Germline CDR1 SEHNR, CDR2 FQNEAQ (reference sequence). Trimming stripped 0 bases from V and 4 bases from J, with 4 bases between. Here the CDR3 DNA reads TGTGCCAGCAGCTTAGCGCTGTACGAGCAGTACTTC. As protein: CASSLALYEQYF.

This chain links TRBV14 with TRBJ2-7, with 12 bases identical to TRBD2. The CDR3 runs to 17 residues. V was clipped by 3 bases and J by 2 bases; unmatched bases: 8. Germline CDR1 and CDR2: SGHDN and FVKESK. The CDR3 protein is CASSQGTSGHLTYEQYF. The CDR3, as DNA: TGTGCCAGCAGCCAGGGGACTAGCGGGCACCTCACCTACGAGCAGTACTTC. Full variable domain (outside the CDR3, taken from reference TRBV14 and TRBJ2-7): EAGVTQFPSHSVIEKGQTVTLRCDPISGHDNLYWYRRVMGKEIKFLLHFVKESKQDESGMPNNRFLAERTGGTYSTLKVQPAELEDSGVYFCASSQGTSGHLTYEQYFGPGTRLTVT.

The V and J genes are TRBV30 and TRBJ1-3; D possibly corresponds to TRBD1 (5 bases). With 0 bases removed from V and 6 bases from J, the gap between germline ends came to 9 bases. Germline V gives CDR1 GTSNPN, CDR2 SVGIG (reference sequence). This CDR3 comprises 13 residues. CDR3 sequence: CAWSVAGENTIYF. Written as DNA, the CDR3 is TGTGCCTGGAGTGTTGCGGGGGAAAACACCATATATTTT.

The chain uses TRBV4-3 and TRBJ2-6, with a tentative D call TRBD1 (6 bases). The V end lost 0 bases, the J end lost 0 bases, and 15 bases lay between the germline ends. The CDR3 sequence is 19 residues long. Germline V gene data show CDR1 as LGHNA and CDR2 as YSLEER. CDR3 residues: CASSQETGAYLSGANVLTF. The CDR3 coding sequence is TGCGCCAGCAGCCAAGAGACAGGCGCCTACCTCTCTGGGGCCAACGTCCTGACTTTC.

This clone was observed a handful of times. The chain employs TRBV30 and TRBJ1-2; D is perhaps TRBD1 (5 bases). The CDR3 consists of 13 residues. CDR1 GTSNPN and CDR2 SVGIG come from the germline V gene (reference sequence). V lost 0 bases to trimming and J lost 8 bases, with 13 bases between them. The CDR3 reads CAWSVEGSSGYTF. The CDR3 nucleotides are TGTGCCTGGAGTGTAGAGGGGTCTAGCGGCTACACCTTC.

The chain recombines TRBV9 with TRBJ2-6; D is uncertain. Trimming took 3 bases from V and 0 from J, leaving 13 bases between them. This CDR3 spans 17 amino acids. Germline CDR1 and CDR2: SGDLS and YYNGEE. The CDR3 region has the DNA TGTGCCAGCAGCGCCTCCGGGCCATACTCTGGGGCCAACGTCCTGACTTTC. Protein sequence: CASSASGPYSGANVLTF.

In its sample, this clone was seen once. J is TRBJ2-7 and V is TRBV5-4; 7 positions agree with TRBD1. The CDR3 consists of 15 residues. Trimming removed 0 bases from V and 4 bases from J; junction bases left unmatched: 7. The V gene's germline CDR1 is SGHNT and CDR2 YYREEE (reference sequence). The CDR3 sequence: CASSLGPGGPYEQYF. Written as DNA, the CDR3 is TGTGCCAGCAGCTTGGGCCCAGGGGGACCGTACGAGCAGTACTTC.

V and J are TRBV4-1 and TRBJ2-7; the D call may be TRBD1 or TRBD2 (6 bases each). Trimming cost V 1 base and J 3 bases, with 19 bases left between them. Germline loops: CDR1 MGHRA, CDR2 YSYEKL. This CDR3 is built from 17 residues. The CDR3 protein is CASSQGFSGAEGYEQYF. DNA of the CDR3: TGCGCCAGCAGCCAAGGCTTCTCGGGGGCGGAGGGCTACGAGCAGTACTTC.

In its sample, this clone was seen once. This chain links TRBV27 with TRBJ1-2, with D unclear. The CDR3 has 15 amino acids. V lost 0 bases and J lost 2, with 10 bases in between. Germline V gene lookup returns CDR1 MNHEY and CDR2 SMNVEV (reference sequence). The CDR3 loop is CASSLSIMQNYGYTF. In DNA form, the CDR3 reads TGTGCCAGCAGTTTATCGATCATGCAGAACTATGGCTACACCTTC.

On this clone: Other DNA sequences in the sample encode the same CDR3. The chain has TRBV7-9 and TRBJ2-7; D unclear. The length of the CDR3 is 12 residues. Trimming pared 2 bases from V and 3 bases from J, leaving 5 bases between. Germline CDR1 and CDR2: SEHNR and FQNEAQ (reference sequence). In DNA form, the CDR3 reads TGTGCCAGCAGCTTACACGGCTACGAGCAGTACTTC. Its protein is CASSLHGYEQYF.

The chain uses TRBV28 and TRBJ1-6; possibly TRBD1 for D (5 bases). CDR1 is MDHEN, CDR2 SYDVKM, per germline. Trimming pared 6 bases from V and 8 bases from J, leaving 14 bases between. This CDR3 contains 14 residues. CDR3 DNA sequence: TGTGCCAGCAGCCCGGGGGGAGTGCATTCACCCCTCCACTTT. This translates into CASSPGGVHSPLHF.

This clone was seen ten or more times. The chain carries TRBV27 and TRBJ2-7; 8 bases align to TRBD1. The J segment lost 3 bases and the V segment lost 8 bases, leaving 9 bases of the junction unmatched. Germline CDR1 is MNHEY and CDR2 is SMNVEV (reference sequence). The CDR3 totals 14 residues. Here the CDR3 DNA reads TGTGCCAGCGGGAACAGGGGGTCAGTCTACGAGCAGTACTTC. Residues: CASGNRGSVYEQYF.

The chain links TRBV2 to TRBJ1-5; TRBD1 agrees at 7 bases. This CDR3 is built from 15 residues. With 6 bases clipped from V and 3 bases from J, the junction kept 8 bases outside the gene matches. Per the germline V gene, CDR1 is SNHLY and CDR2 is FYNNEI. In DNA form, the CDR3 reads TGTGCCAGCAGGGAACCGGGACAGCTCAATCAGCCCCAGCATTTT. Translating it yields CASREPGQLNQPQHF. The whole variable domain, filled in from reference TRBV2 and TRBJ1-5, reads EPEVTQTPSHQVTQMGQEVILRCVPISNHLYFYWYRQILGQKVEFLVSFYNNEISEKSEIFDDQFSVERPDGSNFTLKIRSTKLEDSAMYFCASREPGQLNQPQHFGDGTRLSIL.

The V gene is TRBV7-8, the J gene TRBJ2-1; D is perhaps TRBD1 or TRBD2 (7 bases each). V was shortened by 4 bases and J by 9 bases, with 10 bases between the two germline ends. Germline CDR1 is SGHVS and CDR2 is FQNEAQ. The CDR3 is 12 amino acids. The CDR3 DNA reads TGTGCCAGCAGCTCAGGGGGGGCTGAGCAGTTCTTC. This translates into CASSSGGAEQFF.

A remark on this clone: Other DNA sequences in this specimen translate into the identical CDR3. This chain uses TRBV9 with TRBJ2-7; D might be TRBD2 (7 bases). CDR3 length equals 14 residues. Trimming shortened V by 0 bases and J by 4 bases, and 11 bases separated the two germline ends. Per the germline V gene, CDR1 is SGDLS and CDR2 is YYNGEE. The CDR3 loop reads CASSVGGGTYEQYF. In nucleotides, the CDR3 is TGTGCCAGCAGCGTAGGGGGAGGGACATACGAGCAGTACTTC. Together with reference TRBV9 and TRBJ2-7, the CDR3 gives the full variable domain: DSGVTQTPKHLITATGQRVTLRCSPRSGDLSVYWYQQSLDQGLQFLIQYYNGEERAKGNILERFSAQQFPDLHSELNLSSLELGDSALYFCASSVGGGTYEQYFGPGTRLTVT.

The chain employs TRBV19 and TRBJ1-1; D is unresolved. V was cut by 1 base and J by 1 base, with 13 bases left in between. Germline V gives CDR1 LNHDA, CDR2 SQIVND (reference sequence). The CDR3 is 16 amino acids. The CDR3 here is CASSIGGITGNTEAFF. The CDR3 nucleotides are TGTGCCAGTAGTATAGGGGGAATAACGGGGAACACTGAAGCTTTCTTT.

CDR3 sequence reads: CACSDRNYEQYF. CDR3 nucleotide sequence: TGTGCCTGCTCCGACCGGAACTACGAGCAGTACTTC. This chain joins TRBV30 and TRBJ2-7, with D uncertain. V was shortened by 6 bases and J by 3 bases, with 12 bases between the two germline ends. Germline CDR1 reads GTSNPN; CDR2 reads SVGIG (reference sequence). The CDR3 is 12 residues long.

The rearrangement joins TRBV13 to TRBJ1-2; a possible D gene is TRBD1 (6 bases). The CDR3 spans 12 residues. The germline V and J ends were trimmed by 5 bases and 6 bases, with 10 bases remaining between them. Germline V lookup: CDR1 PRHDT, CDR2 FYEKMQ (reference sequence). For the CDR3, the DNA is TGTGCCAGCAGCCAGGACAGAGATGGCTACACCTTC. Protein: CASSQDRDGYTF. Full variable domain (missing parts from reference TRBV13 and TRBJ1-2): AAGVIQSPRHLIKEKRETATLKCYPIPRHDTVYWYQQGPGQDPQFLISFYEKMQSDKGSIPDRFSAQQFSDYHSELNMSSLELGDSALYFCASSQDRDGYTFGSGTRLTVV.

This chain connects TRBV9 to TRBJ2-7; TRBD2 aligns across 14 bases. The CDR3 covers 16 residues. The J segment lost 4 bases and the V segment lost 4 bases, leaving 7 bases of the junction unmatched. The germline V gene encodes CDR1 SGDLS and CDR2 YYNGEE. The CDR3 loop is CASSRGTSGSLYEQYF. CDR3 DNA sequence: TGTGCCAGCAGCCGCGGGACTAGCGGGAGTCTGTACGAGCAGTACTTC.

This chain links TRBV19 with TRBJ1-2; the match to TRBD1 covers 9 bases. The CDR3 has 17 amino acids. The trim removed 0 bases at V and 3 bases at J, leaving 8 bases unmatched. The germline V gene has CDR1 LNHDA and CDR2 SQIVND (reference sequence). In DNA form, the CDR3 reads TGTGCCAGTAGTATAGACCGTGGAACAGGGGGCCACTATGGCTACACCTTC. It is translated as CASSIDRGTGGHYGYTF.